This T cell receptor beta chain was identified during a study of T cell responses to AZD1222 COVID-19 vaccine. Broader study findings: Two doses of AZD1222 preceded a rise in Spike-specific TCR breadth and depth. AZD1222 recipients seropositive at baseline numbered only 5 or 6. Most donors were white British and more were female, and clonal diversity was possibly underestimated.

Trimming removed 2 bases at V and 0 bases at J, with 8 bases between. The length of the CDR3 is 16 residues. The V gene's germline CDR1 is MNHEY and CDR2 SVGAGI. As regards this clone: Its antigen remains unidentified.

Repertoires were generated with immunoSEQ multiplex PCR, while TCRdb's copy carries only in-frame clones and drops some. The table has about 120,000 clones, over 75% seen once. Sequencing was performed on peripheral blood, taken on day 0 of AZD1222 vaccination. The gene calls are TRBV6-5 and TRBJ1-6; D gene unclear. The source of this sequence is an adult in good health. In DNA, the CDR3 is TGTGCCAGCAGTTACGCGGATAGCTCCTATAATTCACCCCTCCACTTT. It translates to CASSYADSSYNSPLHF.